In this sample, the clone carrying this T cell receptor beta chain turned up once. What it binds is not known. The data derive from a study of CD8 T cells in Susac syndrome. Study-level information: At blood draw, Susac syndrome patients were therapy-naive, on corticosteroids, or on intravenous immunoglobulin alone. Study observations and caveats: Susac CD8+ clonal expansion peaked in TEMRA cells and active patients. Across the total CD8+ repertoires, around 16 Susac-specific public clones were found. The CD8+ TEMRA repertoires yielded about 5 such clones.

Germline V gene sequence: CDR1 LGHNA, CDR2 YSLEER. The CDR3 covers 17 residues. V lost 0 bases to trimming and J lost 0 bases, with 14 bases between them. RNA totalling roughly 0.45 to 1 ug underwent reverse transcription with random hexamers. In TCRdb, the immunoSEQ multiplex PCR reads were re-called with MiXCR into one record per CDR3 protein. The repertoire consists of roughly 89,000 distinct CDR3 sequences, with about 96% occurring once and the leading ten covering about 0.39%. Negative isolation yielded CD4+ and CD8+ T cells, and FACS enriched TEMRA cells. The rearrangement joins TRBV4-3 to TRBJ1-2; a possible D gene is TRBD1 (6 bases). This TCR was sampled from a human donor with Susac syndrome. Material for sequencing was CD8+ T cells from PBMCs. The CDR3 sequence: CASSQDPAGDPNYGYTF. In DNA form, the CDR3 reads TGCGCCAGCAGCCAAGATCCGGCAGGGGATCCTAACTATGGCTACACCTTC.